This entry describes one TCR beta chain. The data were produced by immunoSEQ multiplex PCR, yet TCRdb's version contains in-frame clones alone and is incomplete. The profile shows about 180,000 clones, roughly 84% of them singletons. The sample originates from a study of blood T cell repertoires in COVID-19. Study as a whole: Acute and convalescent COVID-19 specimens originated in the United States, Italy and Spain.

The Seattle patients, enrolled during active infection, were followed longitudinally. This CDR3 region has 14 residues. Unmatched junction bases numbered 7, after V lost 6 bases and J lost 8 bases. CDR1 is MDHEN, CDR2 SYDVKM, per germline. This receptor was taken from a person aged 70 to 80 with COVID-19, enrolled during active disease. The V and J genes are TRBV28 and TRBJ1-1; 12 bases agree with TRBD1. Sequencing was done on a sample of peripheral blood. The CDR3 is CASRPLGTGGEAFF. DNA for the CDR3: TGTGCCAGCAGACCACTAGGGACAGGGGGCGAAGCTTTCTTT.